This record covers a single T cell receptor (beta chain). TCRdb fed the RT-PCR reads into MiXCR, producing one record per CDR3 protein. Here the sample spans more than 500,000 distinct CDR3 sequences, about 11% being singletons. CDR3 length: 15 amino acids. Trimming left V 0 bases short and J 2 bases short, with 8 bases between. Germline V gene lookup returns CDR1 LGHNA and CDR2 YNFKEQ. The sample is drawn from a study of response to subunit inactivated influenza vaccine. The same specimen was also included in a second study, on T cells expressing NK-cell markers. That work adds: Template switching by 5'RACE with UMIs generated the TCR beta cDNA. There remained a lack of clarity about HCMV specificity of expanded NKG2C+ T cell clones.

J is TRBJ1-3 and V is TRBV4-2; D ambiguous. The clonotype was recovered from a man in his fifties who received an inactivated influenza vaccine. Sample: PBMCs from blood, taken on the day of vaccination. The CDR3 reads CASSQDPSAGNTIYF. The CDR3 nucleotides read TGTGCCAGCAGCCAAGATCCGTCGGCTGGAAACACCATATATTTT.